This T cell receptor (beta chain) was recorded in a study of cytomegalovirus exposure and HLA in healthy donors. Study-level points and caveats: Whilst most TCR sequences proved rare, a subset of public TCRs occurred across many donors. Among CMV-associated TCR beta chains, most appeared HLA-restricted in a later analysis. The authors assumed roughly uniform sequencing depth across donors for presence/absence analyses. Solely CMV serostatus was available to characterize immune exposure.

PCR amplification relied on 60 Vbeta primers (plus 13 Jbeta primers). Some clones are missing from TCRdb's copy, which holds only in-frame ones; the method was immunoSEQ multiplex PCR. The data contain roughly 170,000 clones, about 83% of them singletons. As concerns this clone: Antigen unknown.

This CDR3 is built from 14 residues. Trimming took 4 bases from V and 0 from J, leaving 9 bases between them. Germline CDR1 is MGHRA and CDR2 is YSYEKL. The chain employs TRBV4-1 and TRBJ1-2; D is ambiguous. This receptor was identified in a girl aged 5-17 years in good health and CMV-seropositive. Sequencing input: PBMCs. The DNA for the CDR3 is TGCGCCAGCAGCCCCCGAGGTTCTAACTATGGCTACACCTTC. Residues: CASSPRGSNYGYTF.